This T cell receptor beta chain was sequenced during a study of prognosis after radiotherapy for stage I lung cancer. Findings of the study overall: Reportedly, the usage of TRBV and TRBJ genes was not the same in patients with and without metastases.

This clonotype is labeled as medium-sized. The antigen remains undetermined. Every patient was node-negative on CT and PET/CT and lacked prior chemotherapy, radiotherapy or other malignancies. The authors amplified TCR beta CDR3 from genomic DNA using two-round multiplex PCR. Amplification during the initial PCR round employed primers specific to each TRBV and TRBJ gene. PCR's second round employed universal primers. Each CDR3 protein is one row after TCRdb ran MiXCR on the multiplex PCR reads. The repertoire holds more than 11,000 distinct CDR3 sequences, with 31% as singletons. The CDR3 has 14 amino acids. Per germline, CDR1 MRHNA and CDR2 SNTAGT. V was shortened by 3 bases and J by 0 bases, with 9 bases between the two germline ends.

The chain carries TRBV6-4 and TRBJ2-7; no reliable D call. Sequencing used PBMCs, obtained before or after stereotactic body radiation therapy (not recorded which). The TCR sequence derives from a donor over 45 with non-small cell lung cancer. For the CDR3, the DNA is TGTGCCAGCAGTGAACACAGTCCCTCCTACGAGCAGTACTTC. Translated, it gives CASSEHSPSYEQYF.